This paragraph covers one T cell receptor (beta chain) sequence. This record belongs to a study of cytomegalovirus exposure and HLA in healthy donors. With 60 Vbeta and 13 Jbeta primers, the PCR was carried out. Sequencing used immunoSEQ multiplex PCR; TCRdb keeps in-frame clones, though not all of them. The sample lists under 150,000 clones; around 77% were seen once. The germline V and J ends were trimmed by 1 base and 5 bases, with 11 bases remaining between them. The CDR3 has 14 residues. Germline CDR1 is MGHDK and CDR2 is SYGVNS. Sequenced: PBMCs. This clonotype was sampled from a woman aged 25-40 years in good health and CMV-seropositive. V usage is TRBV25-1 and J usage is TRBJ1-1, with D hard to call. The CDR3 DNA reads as TGTGCCAGCAGTGAATTTGGCTCAAGAACTGAAGCTTTCTTT. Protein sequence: CASSEFGSRTEAFF.